This T cell receptor (beta chain) appears in the sequencing data of a study of cytomegalovirus exposure and HLA in healthy donors. A multiplex PCR was run with 60 Vbeta primers and 13 Jbeta primers. Generated by immunoSEQ multiplex PCR, the TCRdb table keeps only in-frame clones and is missing some. Of roughly 240,000 clones listed, 78% are singletons. This CDR3 spans 14 amino acids. CDR1 and CDR2 from the germline V gene are SNHLY and FYNNEI. Deletions cut 6 bases from V and 5 bases from J, with 14 bases between. Sequencing was done on a sample of PBMCs. J is TRBJ2-1 and V is TRBV2; no firm D call. The clonotype originates from a boy younger than 18 in good health and CMV-seronegative. CDR3 residues: CASSAFESHNEQFF. CDR3 DNA sequence: TGTGCCAGCAGCGCCTTCGAGAGTCACAATGAGCAGTTCTTC.